The 12 T cell receptor beta chains presented below share a single source sample, sequenced in a study of TIL therapy for anti-PD-1-resistant metastatic lung cancer (dated by TCRdb to the early 2020s). The label giving this sample's time point can be read as: pre-treatment sample, taken before nivolumab and TIL therapy. The baseline tumor samples were excised metastases, mostly pleural nodules or supraclavicular lymph nodes, taken from the same resection that was used to grow TIL. The immunoSEQ v3 hsTCRB kit was used to amplify TCR beta CDR3 regions from genomic DNA through bias-controlled multiplex PCR. TCRdb limited this immuneACCESS table to in-frame rearrangements with V and J called. A share of clones is missing; checked studies link under half to unresolved V genes, and the rest is unexplained. The sample has around 9,000 clones on record, 76% of them singletons. The ten most abundant clones make up over 10% of the sample.

Sequencing was performed on tumor tissue, taken at baseline. Receptors originate from a person aged 25-85 years with non-small cell lung cancer.

The chain is built from TRBV12-5 and TRBJ1-1; TRBD1 might be the D (6 bases). The CDR3 has 17 residues. CDR1 is LGHNT, CDR2 FRNRAP, per germline. Trimming took 0 bases from V and 2 from J, leaving 16 bases between them. Here the CDR3 reads CASGLVDARGPNTEAFF. The DNA for the CDR3 is TGTGCTAGTGGTTTGGTAGACGCTCGGGGGCCTAACACTGAAGCTTTCTTT.

The chain joins TRBV6-4 to TRBJ2-1; 12 bases map to TRBD2. From germline, CDR1 is MRHNA and CDR2 SNTAGT. The V segment lost 5 bases and the J segment 8 bases; nucleotides outside the gene matches: 7. This CDR3 region has 15 residues. In DNA, the CDR3 is TGTGCCAGCAGTCCGACTAGCGGGAGTTCCCATGAGCAGTTCTTC. This codes for CASSPTSGSSHEQFF.

CDR3 residues: CASNGPRYNEQFF. The CDR3 nucleotides are TGTGCCAGTAACGGACCCCGCTACAATGAGCAGTTCTTC. The chain combines TRBV19 with TRBJ2-1; D is ambiguous. Trimming took 7 bases from V and 3 from J, leaving 10 bases between them. The germline V gene has CDR1 LNHDA and CDR2 SQIVND (reference sequence). The CDR3 totals 13 residues. The full variable domain, completed using reference TRBV19 and TRBJ2-1, is DGGITQSPKYLFRKEGQNVTLSCEQNLNHDAMYWYRQDPGQGLRLIYYSQIVNDFQKGDIAEGYSVSREKKESFPLTVTSAQKNPTAFYLCASNGPRYNEQFFGPGTRLTVL.

This chain joins TRBV7-8 and TRBJ2-5; no firm D call. The CDR3 sequence is 11 residues long. Germline V CDR1 and CDR2: SGHVS, FQNEAQ. The V and J ends lost 4 bases and 5 bases respectively, with 5 bases between them. CDR3 in amino acids: CASSSLETQYF. The CDR3, as DNA: TGTGCCAGCAGCTCCCTGGAGACCCAGTACTTC.

V gene TRBV6-6 combines with J gene TRBJ1-5; weak D call: TRBD1 (5 bases). Deletions cut 7 bases from V and 3 bases from J, with 19 bases between. The germline gives CDR1 MNHNY, CDR2 SVGAGI (reference sequence). This CDR3 has 16 residues. In nucleotides, the CDR3 is TGTGCCAGCATGGGGCCAGGTAGAGTAAACAATCAGCCCCAGCATTTT. This gives the protein CASMGPGRVNNQPQHF.

This clone was detected only once. The rearrangement uses TRBV2 and TRBJ2-5; no definite D call. Germline V CDR1 and CDR2: SNHLY, FYNNEI. The CDR3 is 12 residues long. The V end lost 4 bases, the J end lost 5 bases, and 8 bases lay between the germline ends. CDR3 in DNA: TGTGCCAGCAGTGTTGGGCCCGAGACCCAGTACTTC. Amino acids: CASSVGPETQYF.

The chain carries TRBV6-1 and TRBJ2-7; D not resolved. CDR1 is MNHNS, CDR2 SASEGT, per germline. Trimming removed 8 bases at V and 3 bases at J, with 20 bases between. The CDR3 length is 15 residues. This CDR3 is CASPSKVAFGYEQYF. As DNA, the CDR3 is TGTGCCAGCCCCTCGAAGGTGGCGTTTGGCTACGAGCAGTACTTC.

Within the sample, this clone is medium-sized (0.01 to 0.1%). V and J are TRBV7-2 and TRBJ2-6, with TRBD2 as a possible D gene (6 bases). Trimming took off 4 bases at V and 0 bases at J, with 10 bases between the two ends. CDR3 length equals 16 residues. Germline values: CDR1 SGHTA, CDR2 FQGNSA. CDR3 sequence reads: CASSSGLASGANVLTF. CDR3 in DNA: TGTGCCAGCAGCTCGGGACTGGCCTCTGGGGCCAACGTCCTGACTTTC.

The J gene is TRBJ1-5, the V gene TRBV10-3; possibly TRBD1 for D (6 bases). Germline CDR1 and CDR2: ENHRY and SYGVKD. The V end was cut by 1 base, the J end by 0 bases, with 10 bases between. The CDR3 covers 16 residues. CDR3: CAISEWGQNSNQPQHF. For the CDR3, the DNA is TGTGCCATCAGTGAGTGGGGACAAAATAGCAATCAGCCCCAGCATTTT.

V usage is TRBV7-2 and J usage is TRBJ2-5, with D perhaps being TRBD1 or TRBD2 (5 bases each). Deletions cut 2 bases from V and 5 bases from J, with 15 bases between. Germline V lookup: CDR1 SGHTA, CDR2 FQGNSA. CDR3 size: 15 residues. CDR3 nucleotide sequence: TGTGCCAGCAGCTTAAGGGGTGGGAGAGGGGAGACCCAGTACTTC. This codes for CASSLRGGRGETQYF.

J is TRBJ2-7 and V is TRBV11-2; D perhaps matches TRBD1 (6 bases). Deletions cut 2 bases from V and 7 bases from J, with 12 bases between. Germline V gives CDR1 SGHAT, CDR2 FQNNGV. This CDR3 has 13 amino acids. CDR3 DNA sequence: TGTGCCAGCAGCTTACACAGGGAAAGGGAGCAGTACTTC. Protein: CASSLHREREQYF.

The rearrangement joins TRBV18 to TRBJ1-2; D uncertain. This CDR3 has 12 amino acids. Germline values: CDR1 KGHSH, CDR2 LQKENI. Deletions cut 2 bases from V and 1 base from J, with 2 bases between. The CDR3 DNA sequence: TGTGCCAGCTCACCAGATAACTATGGCTACACCTTC. It yields the protein CASSPDNYGYTF. The entire variable domain, with the rest obtained from reference TRBV18 and TRBJ1-2, is as follows: NAGVMQNPRHLVRRRGQEARLRCSPMKGHSHVYWYRQLPEEGLKFMVYLQKENIIDESGMPKERFSAEFPKEGPSILRIQQVVRGDSAAYFCASSPDNYGYTFGSGTRLTVV.